A single sample is the source of the 8 T cell receptor beta chains below, sequenced in a study of T-cell reconstitution after alpha-beta-depleted transplantation in children. Library preparation (for TCRbeta) was performed with unique molecular identifiers. TCRdb redid the calling of the PCR reads with MiXCR, one entry per CDR3 protein. The sample lists approximately 400,000 distinct CDR3 sequences, roughly a tenth seen once, with nearly 5.5% in the top ten. The sample in question was PBMCs from the stem cell graft donor, obtained from the stem cell graft. These receptors were collected from a human donor who donated a stem cell graft to a child with acute myeloid leukemia.

This clonotype turned up a few times. One end of the junction varies from germline; a read error may be responsible. The J gene is TRBJ1-1, the V gene TRBV12-3 or TRBV12-4; D might be TRBD1 (5 bases). The CDR3 loop spans 15 amino acids. The DNA for the CDR3 is TGTGCCAGCAGCTTAGGTCAGGGATCTTACACTGAAGCTTTCTTT. It translates to CASSLGQGSYTEAFF.

V is TRBV7-9 and J is TRBJ1-4; the D is unclear. The CDR3 is 14 residues long. Trimming removed 2 bases from V and 7 bases from J, with 11 bases in between. In germline, CDR1 is SEHNR, CDR2 FQNEAQ (reference sequence). The CDR3 loop reads CASSLSGVSEKLFF. The CDR3 nucleotides are TGTGCCAGCAGCTTATCGGGAGTTAGTGAAAAACTGTTTTTT.

This clonotype has only a few counts. The V and J genes are TRBV6-5 and TRBJ2-5, with TRBD2 identical over 9 bases. The CDR3 loop spans 14 amino acids. V was clipped by 4 bases and J by 6 bases; unmatched bases: 6. Germline CDR1 is MNHEY and CDR2 is SVGAGI. This CDR3 reads CASSLSGGFKTQYF. DNA for the CDR3: TGTGCCAGCAGTTTGAGCGGGGGGTTTAAGACCCAGTACTTC.

This clonotype was detected a few times. The CDR3 DNA follows: TGTGCCATCAGTGACGGGACAGGGGGTGCATCGGATGGCTACACCTTC. This encodes CAISDGTGGASDGYTF. The rearrangement joins TRBV10-3 to TRBJ1-2, with 11 bases fitting TRBD1. V shed 3 bases, J shed 6 bases, and the junction held 9 bases outside the gene matches. CDR1 is ENHRY and CDR2 is SYGVKD in the germline V gene. There are 16 residues in the CDR3.

Concerning this clonotype: The junction departs from germline at one end; a sequencing error may be responsible. The chain carries TRBV7-8 and TRBJ2-2; 11 bases are shared with TRBD2. CDR1 SGHVS and CDR2 FQNEAQ come from the germline V gene. The CDR3 is 18 amino acids. CDR3 loop: CASSPRRLAGGYTGEMFF. CDR3 coding DNA: TGTGCCAGCAGCCCCAGGCGGCTAGCGGGGGGCTACACCGGGGAGATGTTTTTT.

This clonotype has a count of ten or more. This chain uses TRBV5-5 with TRBJ1-2, with D perhaps TRBD1 (5 bases). Germline assignment: CDR1 SGHKS and CDR2 YYEKEE (reference sequence). The CDR3 sequence is 13 residues long. The germline V and J ends were trimmed by 4 bases and 4 bases, with 11 bases remaining between them. Here the CDR3 DNA reads TGTGCCAGCAGCCCGGGTGGGGGCTATGGCTACACCTTC. Protein sequence: CASSPGGGYGYTF.

This clonotype was found many times. The chain has TRBV5-1 and TRBJ2-3, with TRBD2 matching 7 bases. This CDR3 is 16 amino acids long. Germline lookup yields CDR1 SGHRS and CDR2 YFSETQ. V trimming: 1 base; J trimming: 5 bases; junction bases outside the gene matches: 10. DNA of the CDR3: TGCGCCAGCAGCTTGAGCGGCGGGAGTGTCCGAGATACGCAGTATTTT. This encodes CASSLSGGSVRDTQYF. The full variable domain, with the rest looked up from reference TRBV5-1 and TRBJ2-3, is KAGVTQTPRYLIKTRGQQVTLSCSPISGHRSVSWYQQTPGQGLQFLFEYFSETQRNKGNFPGRFSGRQFSNSRSEMNVSTLELGDSALYLCASSLSGGSVRDTQYFGPGTRLTVL.

V gene TRBV6-5 combines with J gene TRBJ2-1; 10 bases are shared with TRBD1. The CDR3 contains 16 residues. Trimming removed 2 bases from V and 5 bases from J; junction bases left unmatched: 6. Germline CDR1 reads MNHEY; CDR2 reads SVGAGI. CDR3 region: CASSYRGQGNHNEQFF. The DNA for the CDR3 is TGTGCCAGCAGTTACCGGGGACAGGGGAACCACAATGAGCAGTTCTTC.